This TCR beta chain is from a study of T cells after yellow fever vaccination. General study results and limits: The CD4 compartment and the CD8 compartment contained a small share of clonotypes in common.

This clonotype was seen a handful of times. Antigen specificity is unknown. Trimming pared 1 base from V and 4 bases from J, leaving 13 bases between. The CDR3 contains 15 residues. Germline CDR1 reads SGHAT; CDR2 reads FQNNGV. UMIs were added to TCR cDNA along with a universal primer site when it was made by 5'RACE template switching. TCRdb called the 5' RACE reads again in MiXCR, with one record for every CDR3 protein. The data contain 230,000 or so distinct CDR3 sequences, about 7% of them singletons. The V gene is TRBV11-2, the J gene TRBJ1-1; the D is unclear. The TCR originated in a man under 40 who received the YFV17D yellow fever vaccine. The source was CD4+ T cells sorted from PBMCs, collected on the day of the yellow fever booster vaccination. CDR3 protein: CASSLVDSRGTEAFF. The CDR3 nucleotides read TGTGCCAGCAGCTTAGTCGACTCCCGGGGCACTGAAGCTTTCTTT.